The clone carrying this T cell receptor beta chain was recorded once. In the same sample, other DNA sequences code for this CDR3. The data are from a study of beta chain features in type 1 diabetes. Germline loops: CDR1 GTSNPN, CDR2 SVGIG (reference sequence). Trimming stripped 0 bases from V and 1 base from J, with 6 bases between. This CDR3 has 13 residues. The sequenced template was cDNA made from the entire isolated RNA. Clones were sequenced by immunoSEQ multiplex PCR, and TCRdb holds only the in-frame ones, with some missing. The table shows fewer than 250,000 clones, with around 68% occurring only once.

The chain employs TRBV30 and TRBJ1-1; unclear D gene. Sequenced material: naive CD4+ T cells from blood. The clonotype was recovered from a man aged 25-45 years in good health. In DNA, the CDR3 is TGTGCCTGGAGTGTAGGTAGGAACACTGAAGCTTTCTTT. It translates to CAWSVGRNTEAFF.